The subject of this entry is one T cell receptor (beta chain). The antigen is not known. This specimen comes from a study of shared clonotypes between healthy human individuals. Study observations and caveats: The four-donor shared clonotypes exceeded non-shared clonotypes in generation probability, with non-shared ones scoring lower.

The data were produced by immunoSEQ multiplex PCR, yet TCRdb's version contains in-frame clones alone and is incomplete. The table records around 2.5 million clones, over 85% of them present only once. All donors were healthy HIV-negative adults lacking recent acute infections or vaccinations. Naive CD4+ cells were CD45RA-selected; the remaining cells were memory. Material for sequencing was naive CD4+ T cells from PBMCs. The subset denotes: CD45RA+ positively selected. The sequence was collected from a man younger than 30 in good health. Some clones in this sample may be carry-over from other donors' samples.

CDR3 DNA sequence: TGCAGCGTTTTCCTAGCGGGAAGTTTAGGAGAGACCCAGTACTTC. It yields the protein CSVFLAGSLGETQYF. The chain combines TRBV29-1 with TRBJ2-5, with 9 bases identical to TRBD2. Germline V gene lookup returns CDR1 SQVTM and CDR2 ANQGSEA. The CDR3 totals 15 residues. V lost 5 bases, J lost 4 bases, and 11 bases stayed unmatched.